This T cell receptor (beta chain) was sequenced for a study of blood T cell repertoires in COVID-19. On the study more broadly: Acute and convalescent COVID-19 specimens originated in the United States, Italy and Spain. PBMCs, B-cell-depleted T cells, or T cells were the source of the cDNA or gDNA that made up the material.

The cohort comprised adults aged 18 to 89 years residing in around 25 US areas. Participants were placed into cohorts based on the clinical history they reported. TCRdb's table, derived via immunoSEQ multiplex PCR, lists solely in-frame clones and lacks some. The sample lists over 150,000 clones, about 88% seen once, with roughly 7% in the top ten. Germline CDR1 is SQVTM and CDR2 is ANQGSEA. The CDR3 has 15 residues. Trimming cost V 2 bases and J 3 bases; bases outside gene matches: 4. This clone has just a few counts. This sequence was found in a man aged 45-65 years who had recovered from COVID-19. Sequenced: PBMCs or T cells enriched from blood (not recorded which). The rearrangement joins TRBV29-1 to TRBJ2-7, with 13 bases that match TRBD2. The CDR3 spells CSVERLAGGHYEQYF. DNA of the CDR3: TGCAGCGTTGAAAGACTAGCGGGGGGACACTACGAGCAGTACTTC.